This T cell receptor beta chain is drawn from a study of cytomegalovirus exposure and HLA in healthy donors. Study results and limitations: It was in a later analysis that TCR association rates were seen to vary by HLA locus, highest for DRB1 and lowest for HLA-C. Analysis was performed later, and it showed HLA-associated TCR beta chains to be more clonally expanded than equally common others. Indistinguishable V segments, including TRBV6-2 and TRBV6-3, were excluded.

Concerning this clone: Its antigen remains unknown.

This cohort consisted of healthy bone marrow donors. The CDR3 length is 16 residues. Germline values: CDR1 SGHRS, CDR2 YFSETQ. V was clipped by 1 base and J by 3 bases; unmatched bases: 4. It was with 60 Vbeta and 13 Jbeta primers that the PCR ran. Sequencing used immunoSEQ multiplex PCR; TCRdb keeps in-frame clones, though not all of them. The sample carries 65,000 or so clones, roughly 80% recorded once. The chain couples TRBV5-1 to TRBJ2-2; 9 nucleotides agree with TRBD1. The sequenced sample consisted of PBMCs. This clonotype was sampled from a middle-aged woman in good health and CMV-seropositive. The CDR3 reads CASSLTGGSYTGELFF. CDR3 nucleotide sequence: TGCGCCAGCAGCTTGACAGGGGGCTCGTACACCGGGGAGCTGTTTTTT.